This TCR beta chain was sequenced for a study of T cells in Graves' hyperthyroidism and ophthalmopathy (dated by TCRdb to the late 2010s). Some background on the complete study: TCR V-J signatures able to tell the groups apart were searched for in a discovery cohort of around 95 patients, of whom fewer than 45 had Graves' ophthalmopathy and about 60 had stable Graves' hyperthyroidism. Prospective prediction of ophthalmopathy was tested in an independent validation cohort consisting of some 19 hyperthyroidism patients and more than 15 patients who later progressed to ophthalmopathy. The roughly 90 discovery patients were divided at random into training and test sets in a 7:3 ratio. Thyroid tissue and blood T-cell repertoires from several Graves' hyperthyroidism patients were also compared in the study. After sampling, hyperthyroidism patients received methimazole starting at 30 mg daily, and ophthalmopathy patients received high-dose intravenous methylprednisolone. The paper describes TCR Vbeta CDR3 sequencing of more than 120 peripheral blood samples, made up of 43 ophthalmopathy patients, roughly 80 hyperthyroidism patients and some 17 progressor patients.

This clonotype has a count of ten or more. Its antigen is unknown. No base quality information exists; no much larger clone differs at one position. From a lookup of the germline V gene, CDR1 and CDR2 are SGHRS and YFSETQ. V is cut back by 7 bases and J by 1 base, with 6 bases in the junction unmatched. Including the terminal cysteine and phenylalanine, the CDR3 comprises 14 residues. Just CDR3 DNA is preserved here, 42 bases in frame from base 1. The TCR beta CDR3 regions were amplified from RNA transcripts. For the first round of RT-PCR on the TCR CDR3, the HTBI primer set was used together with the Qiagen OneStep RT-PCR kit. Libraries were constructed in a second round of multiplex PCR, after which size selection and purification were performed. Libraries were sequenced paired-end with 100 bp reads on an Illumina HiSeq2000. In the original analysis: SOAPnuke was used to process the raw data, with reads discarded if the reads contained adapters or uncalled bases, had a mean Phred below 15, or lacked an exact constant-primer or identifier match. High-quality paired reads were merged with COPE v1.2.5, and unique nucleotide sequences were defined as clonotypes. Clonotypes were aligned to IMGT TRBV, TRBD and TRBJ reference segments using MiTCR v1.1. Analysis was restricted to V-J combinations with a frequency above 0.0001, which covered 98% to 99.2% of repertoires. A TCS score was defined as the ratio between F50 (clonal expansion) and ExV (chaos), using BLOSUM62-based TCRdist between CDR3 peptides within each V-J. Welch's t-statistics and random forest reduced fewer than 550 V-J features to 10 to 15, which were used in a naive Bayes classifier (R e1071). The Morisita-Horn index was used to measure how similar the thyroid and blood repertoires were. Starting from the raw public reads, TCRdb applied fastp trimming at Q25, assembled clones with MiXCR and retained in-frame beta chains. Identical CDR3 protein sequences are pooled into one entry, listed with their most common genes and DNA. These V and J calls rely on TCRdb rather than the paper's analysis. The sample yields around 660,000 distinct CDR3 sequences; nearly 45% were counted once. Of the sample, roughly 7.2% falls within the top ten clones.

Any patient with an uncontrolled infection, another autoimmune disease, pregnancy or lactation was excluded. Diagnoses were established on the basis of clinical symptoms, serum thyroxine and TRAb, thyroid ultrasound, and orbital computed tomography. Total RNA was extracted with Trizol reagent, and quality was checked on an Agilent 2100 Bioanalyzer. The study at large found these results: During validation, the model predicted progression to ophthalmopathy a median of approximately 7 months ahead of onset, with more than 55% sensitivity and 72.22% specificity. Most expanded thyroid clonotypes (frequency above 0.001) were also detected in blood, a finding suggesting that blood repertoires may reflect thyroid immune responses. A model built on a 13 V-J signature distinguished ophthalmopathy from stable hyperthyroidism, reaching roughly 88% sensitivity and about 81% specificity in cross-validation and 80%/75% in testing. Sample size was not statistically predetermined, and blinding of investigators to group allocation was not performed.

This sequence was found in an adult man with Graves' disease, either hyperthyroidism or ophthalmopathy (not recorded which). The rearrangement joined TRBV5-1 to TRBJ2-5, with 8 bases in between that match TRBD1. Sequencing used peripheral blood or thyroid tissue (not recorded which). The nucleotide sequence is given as TGCGCCAGCTTTCGCGACAGGGGCCAAGAGACCCAGTACTTC. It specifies CASFRDRGQETQYF.